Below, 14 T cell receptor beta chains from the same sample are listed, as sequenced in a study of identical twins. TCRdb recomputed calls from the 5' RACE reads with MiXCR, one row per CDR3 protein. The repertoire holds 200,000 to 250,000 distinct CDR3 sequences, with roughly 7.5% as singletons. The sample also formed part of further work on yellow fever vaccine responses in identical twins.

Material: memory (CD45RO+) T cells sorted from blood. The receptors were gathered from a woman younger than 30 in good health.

CDR3 loop: CASRQTSGSLGGFF. CDR3 nucleotides: TGTGCCAGCAGACAGACTAGCGGGTCACTTGGAGGCTTCTTC. The V and J genes are TRBV6-2 or TRBV6-3 and TRBJ2-1; 10 positions agree with TRBD2. The junction had 15 bases not matched to a gene; V was cut back by 6 bases and J by 16 bases. Germline V CDR1 and CDR2: MNHEY, SVGEGT. This CDR3 contains 14 residues.

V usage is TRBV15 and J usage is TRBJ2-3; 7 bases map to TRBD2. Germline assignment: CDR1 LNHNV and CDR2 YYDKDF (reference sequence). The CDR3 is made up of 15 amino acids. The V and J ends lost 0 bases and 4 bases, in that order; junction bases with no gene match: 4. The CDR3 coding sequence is TGTGCCACCAGCAGAGAGTGGGGGGGGGCAGATACGCAGTATTTT. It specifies CATSREWGGADTQYF.

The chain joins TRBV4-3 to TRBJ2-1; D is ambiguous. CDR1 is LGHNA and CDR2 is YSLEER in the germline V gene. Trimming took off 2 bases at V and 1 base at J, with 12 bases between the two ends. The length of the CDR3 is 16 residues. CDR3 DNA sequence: TGCGCCAGCAGCCAACGGGCCTTACAATCCTACAATGAGCAGTTCTTC. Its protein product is CASSQRALQSYNEQFF.

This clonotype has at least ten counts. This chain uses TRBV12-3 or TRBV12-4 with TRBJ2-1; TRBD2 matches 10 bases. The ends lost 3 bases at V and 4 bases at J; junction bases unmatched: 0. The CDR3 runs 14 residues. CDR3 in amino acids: CASSLTSGYNEQFF. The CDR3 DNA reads TGTGCCAGCAGTTTGACTAGCGGGTACAATGAGCAGTTCTTC.

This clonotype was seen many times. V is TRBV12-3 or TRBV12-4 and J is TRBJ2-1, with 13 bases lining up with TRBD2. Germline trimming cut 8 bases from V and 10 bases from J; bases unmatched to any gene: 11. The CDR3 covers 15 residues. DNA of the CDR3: TGTGCCAGCCAAATGACTAGCGGGAGGTTGGGAGAGCAGTTCTTC. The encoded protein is CASQMTSGRLGEQFF.

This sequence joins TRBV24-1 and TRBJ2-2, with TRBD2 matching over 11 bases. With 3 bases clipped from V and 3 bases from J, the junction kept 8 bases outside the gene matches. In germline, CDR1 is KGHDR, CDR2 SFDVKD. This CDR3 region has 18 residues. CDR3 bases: TGTGCCACCAGTGATCCTGCCGGGACTAGCGGCGACACCGGGGAGCTGTTTTTT. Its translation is CATSDPAGTSGDTGELFF.

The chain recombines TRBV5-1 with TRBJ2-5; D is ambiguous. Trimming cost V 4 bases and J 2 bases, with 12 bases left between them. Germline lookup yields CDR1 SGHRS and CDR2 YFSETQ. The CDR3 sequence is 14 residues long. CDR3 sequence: CASSPAGSQETQYF. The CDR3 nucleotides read TGCGCCAGCAGCCCCGCTGGGTCGCAAGAGACCCAGTACTTC.

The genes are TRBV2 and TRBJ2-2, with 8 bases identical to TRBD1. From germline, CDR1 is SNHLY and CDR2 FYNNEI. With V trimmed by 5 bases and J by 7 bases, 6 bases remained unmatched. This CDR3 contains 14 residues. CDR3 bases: TGTGCCAGCAGTATGGACAGGGATTACGGGGAGCTGTTTTTT. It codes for CASSMDRDYGELFF.

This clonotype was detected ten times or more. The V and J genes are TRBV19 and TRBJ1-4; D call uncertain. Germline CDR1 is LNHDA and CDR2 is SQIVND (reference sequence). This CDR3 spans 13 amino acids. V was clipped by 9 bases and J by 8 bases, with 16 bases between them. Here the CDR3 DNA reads TGTGCCAGCGACCGGGTCAAGGGAGAAAAACTGTTTTTT. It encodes CASDRVKGEKLFF.

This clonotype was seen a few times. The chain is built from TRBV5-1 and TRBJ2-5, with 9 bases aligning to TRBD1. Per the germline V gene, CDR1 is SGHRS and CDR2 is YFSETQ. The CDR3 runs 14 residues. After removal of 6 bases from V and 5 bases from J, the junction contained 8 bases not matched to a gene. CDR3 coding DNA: TGCGCCAGCACCAAGGGACAGGGTCGGGAGACCCAGTACTTC. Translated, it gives CASTKGQGRETQYF.

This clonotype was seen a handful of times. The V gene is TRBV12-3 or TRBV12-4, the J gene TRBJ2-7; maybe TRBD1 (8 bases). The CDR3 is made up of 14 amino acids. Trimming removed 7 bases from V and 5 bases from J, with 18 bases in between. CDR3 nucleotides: TGTGCCAGCAAAACAGGGGGGGCTTCCCACGAGCAGTACTTC. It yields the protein CASKTGGASHEQYF.

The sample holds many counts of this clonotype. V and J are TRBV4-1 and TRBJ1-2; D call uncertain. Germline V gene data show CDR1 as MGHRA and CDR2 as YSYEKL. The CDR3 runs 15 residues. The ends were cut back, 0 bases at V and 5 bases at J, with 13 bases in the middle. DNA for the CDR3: TGCGCCAGCAGCCAAGAGATCACCATCCCGTATGGCTACACCTTC. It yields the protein CASSQEITIPYGYTF.

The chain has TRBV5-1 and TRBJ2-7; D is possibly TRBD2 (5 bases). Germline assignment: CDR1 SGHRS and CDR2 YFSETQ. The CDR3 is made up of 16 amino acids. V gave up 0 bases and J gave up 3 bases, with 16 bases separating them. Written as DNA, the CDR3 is TGCGCCAGCAGCTTGGCCCGAGGGCTCCTGGGCTACGAGCAGTACTTC. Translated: CASSLARGLLGYEQYF. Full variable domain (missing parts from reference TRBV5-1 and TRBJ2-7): KAGVTQTPRYLIKTRGQQVTLSCSPISGHRSVSWYQQTPGQGLQFLFEYFSETQRNKGNFPGRFSGRQFSNSRSEMNVSTLELGDSALYLCASSLARGLLGYEQYFGPGTRLTVT.

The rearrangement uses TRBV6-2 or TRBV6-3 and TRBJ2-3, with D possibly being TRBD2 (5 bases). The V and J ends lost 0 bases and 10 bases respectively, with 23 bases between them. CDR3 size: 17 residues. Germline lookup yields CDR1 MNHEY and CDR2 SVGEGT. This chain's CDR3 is CASSYSGRSTLGSAQYF. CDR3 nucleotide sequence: TGTGCCAGCAGTTACTCAGGGAGATCGACTTTAGGGTCTGCGCAGTATTTT.